Listed below are T cell receptor beta chains from one sample, sequenced in a study of blood T cell repertoires in COVID-19. The table came from immunoSEQ multiplex PCR; TCRdb's copy has only in-frame clones and leaves some out. The repertoire holds roughly 130,000 clones, with about four fifths as singletons. Sequenced: peripheral blood. The receptors shown here come from a woman between 45 and 60 years old with acute or convalescent COVID-19. CDR3s include the opening cysteine and the closing phenylalanine or tryptophan. D genes are given only for firm matches. The listing skips clone size in some rows; elsewhere it reads once, few, many or a size class.

CDR3: CATSDTGQGTTDTQYF; DNA: TGTGCCACCAGTGACACGGGACAGGGGACCACAGATACGCAGTATTTT; V: TRBV24-1; D: TRBD1; J: TRBJ2-3; size: NA
CDR3: CASSPSRDRTYEQYF; DNA: TGTGCCAGCAGTCCATCCCGGGACAGGACCTACGAGCAGTACTTC; V: TRBV5-4; D: TRBD1; J: TRBJ2-7; size: NA
CDR3: CASSPPGQGSYGYTF; DNA: TGTGCCAGCAGCCCCCCGGGACAGGGCAGCTATGGCTACACCTTC; V: TRBV7-2; D: TRBD1; J: TRBJ1-2; size: NA
CDR3: CASSIIADRGLRGYTF; DNA: TGTGCCAGTAGTATTATTGCGGACAGGGGGCTTCGTGGCTACACCTTC; V: TRBV19; D: TRBD1; J: TRBJ1-2; size: NA
CDR3: CASSRDHRGLGSPLHF; DNA: TGTGCCAGTAGTAGAGATCACAGGGGGCTCGGTTCACCCCTCCACTTT; V: TRBV19; D: TRBD1; J: TRBJ1-6; size: NA
CDR3: CASSKVSGGSSYNEQFF; DNA: TGTGCCAGCAGCAAGGTTTCGGGCGGGAGCTCCTACAATGAGCAGTTCTTC; V: TRBV21-1; D: NA; J: TRBJ2-1; size: NA
CDR3: CASSYGTGGMNTEAFF; DNA: TGTGCCAGCAGTTACGGTACAGGGGGCATGAACACTGAAGCTTTCTTT; V: TRBV6-6; D: TRBD1; J: TRBJ1-1; size: NA
CDR3: CASSSGLPSDEQFF; DNA: TGTGCCAGCAGCTCGGGACTCCCCAGCGATGAGCAGTTCTTC; V: TRBV7-2; D: NA; J: TRBJ2-1; size: once
CDR3: CASSRGSDGYTF; DNA: TGCGCCAGCAGCAGGGGATCAGATGGCTACACCTTC; V: TRBV10-2; D: NA; J: TRBJ1-2; size: NA
CDR3: CASSLGSVGDRNYEQYF; DNA: TGTGCCAGCAGCTTAGGGAGTGTAGGGGACAGGAACTACGAGCAGTACTTC; V: TRBV11-2; D: TRBD1; J: TRBJ2-7; size: NA
CDR3: CAARGGETQYF; DNA: TGTGCCGCCAGGGGAGGGGAGACCCAGTACTTC; V: TRBV5-8; D: NA; J: TRBJ2-5; size: NA
CDR3: CASSQAGVSHQPQHF; DNA: TGTGCCAGCAGCCAAGCAGGGGTATCACATCAGCCCCAGCATTTT; V: TRBV3-1/TRBV3-2; D: NA; J: TRBJ1-5; size: NA
CDR3: CASSSTGNAPQHF; DNA: TGTGCCAGCAGTTCTACAGGCAATGCGCCCCAGCATTTT; V: TRBV2; D: NA; J: TRBJ1-5; size: once
CDR3: CASRSDSGGPQHF; DNA: TGTGCCAGCAGATCGGACTCCGGAGGGCCCCAGCATTTT; V: TRBV12-3/TRBV12-4; D: NA; J: TRBJ1-5; size: once
CDR3: CASSRQGSYGYTF; DNA: TGTGCCAGCAGCCGACAGGGGAGCTATGGCTACACCTTC; V: TRBV5-4; D: TRBD1; J: TRBJ1-2; size: NA
CDR3: CASSRQALGAGELFF; DNA: TGTGCCAGCAGTCGACAGGCCCTCGGGGCCGGGGAGCTGTTTTTT; V: TRBV28; D: NA; J: TRBJ2-2; size: NA
CDR3: CASRWDRQNTGELFF; DNA: TGTGCCAGCAGATGGGACAGGCAGAACACCGGGGAGCTGTTTTTT; V: TRBV6-1; D: TRBD1; J: TRBJ2-2; size: NA
CDR3: CASSLGQGAGMNTEAFF; DNA: TGTGCCAGCAGCTTGGGGCAGGGGGCAGGGATGAACACTGAAGCTTTCTTT; V: TRBV5-4; D: TRBD1; J: TRBJ1-1; size: NA
CDR3: CASSDSGGADTQYF; DNA: TGTGCCAGCAGCGACAGCGGGGGGGCAGATACGCAGTATTTT; V: TRBV9; D: TRBD2; J: TRBJ2-3; size: once
CDR3: CASSSDRGPGQPQHF; DNA: TGTGCCAGTAGCTCGGACAGGGGGCCAGGTCAGCCCCAGCATTTT; V: TRBV19; D: TRBD1; J: TRBJ1-5; size: NA
CDR3: CASSTGQGVSNQPQHF; DNA: TGTGCCAGCAGCACGGGACAGGGAGTGAGCAATCAGCCCCAGCATTTT; V: TRBV9; D: TRBD1; J: TRBJ1-5; size: NA
CDR3: CASNPGTGGPTEAFF; DNA: TGTGCCAGTAATCCCGGGACAGGGGGCCCAACTGAAGCTTTCTTT; V: TRBV19; D: TRBD1; J: TRBJ1-1; size: NA
CDR3: CASSQTGTGAHQPQHF; DNA: TGTGCCAGCAGCCAAACCGGGACAGGGGCCCATCAGCCCCAGCATTTT; V: TRBV3-1/TRBV3-2; D: TRBD1; J: TRBJ1-5; size: once
CDR3: CASSPLLSGAATEAFF; DNA: TGTGCCAGCAGTCCACTTCTCTCAGGGGCGGCCACTGAAGCTTTCTTT; V: TRBV27; D: NA; J: TRBJ1-1; size: few
CDR3: CAWSILHDTQYF; DNA: TGTGCCTGGAGTATACTGCACGATACGCAGTATTTT; V: TRBV30; D: NA; J: TRBJ2-3; size: NA
CDR3: CASRERQELGNQPQHF; DNA: TGTGCCAGCAGAGAAAGACAGGAGCTGGGCAATCAGCCCCAGCATTTT; V: TRBV6-1; D: NA; J: TRBJ1-5; size: NA
CDR3: CASSPGHLWANVLTF; DNA: TGTGCCAGCAGCCCGGGACACCTCTGGGCCAACGTCCTGACTTTC; V: TRBV5-8; D: NA; J: TRBJ2-6; size: NA
CDR3: CSVMQGGGYEQYF; DNA: TGCAGCGTTATGCAAGGGGGTGGGTACGAGCAGTACTTC; V: TRBV29-1; D: NA; J: TRBJ2-7; size: few
CDR3: CASSMTGLSYEQYF; DNA: TGTGCCAGCAGTATGACAGGCCTCTCCTACGAGCAGTACTTC; V: TRBV6-5; D: NA; J: TRBJ2-7; size: few
CDR3: CASSLVGSSGNTIYF; DNA: TGTGCCAGCAGCTTAGTGGGCAGCTCTGGAAACACCATATATTTT; V: TRBV7-9; D: NA; J: TRBJ1-3; size: NA
CDR3: CASSPPTGGAPDTQYF; DNA: TGTGCCAGCTCACCCCCTACGGGGGGGGCCCCAGATACGCAGTATTTT; V: TRBV18; D: TRBD2; J: TRBJ2-3; size: NA
CDR3: CAISDSTSRNTEAFF; DNA: TGTGCCATCAGTGACAGTACCTCTAGGAACACTGAAGCTTTCTTT; V: TRBV10-3; D: NA; J: TRBJ1-1; size: NA
CDR3: CASSAGLAETQYF; DNA: TGCGCCAGCAGCGCGGGACTAGCGGAGACCCAGTACTTC; V: TRBV5-1; D: TRBD2; J: TRBJ2-5; size: NA
CDR3: CASSSGSTNEKLFF; DNA: TGTGCCAGCAGTTCAGGGTCAACTAATGAAAAACTGTTTTTT; V: TRBV6-5; D: NA; J: TRBJ1-4; size: NA
CDR3: CASSDRVNYGYTF; DNA: TGTGCCAGCAGTGACAGGGTGAACTATGGCTACACCTTC; V: TRBV6-1; D: NA; J: TRBJ1-2; size: NA
CDR3: CAISDSGLAGGRHGELFF; DNA: TGTGCCATCAGTGATAGCGGACTAGCGGGGGGCCGACACGGGGAGCTGTTTTTT; V: TRBV10-3; D: TRBD2; J: TRBJ2-2; size: NA
CDR3: CASSLGPSSYNEQFF; DNA: TGTGCCAGCAGCTTGGGCCCTAGCTCCTACAATGAGCAGTTCTTC; V: TRBV5-6; D: NA; J: TRBJ2-1; size: once